A selection of T cell receptor beta chains follows, all from one sample in a study of graft-versus-host responses after intestinal transplantation. No antigen has been assigned to these receptors. Assay: immunoSEQ multiplex PCR; the TCRdb copy retains only in-frame clones and omits some. This sample yields about 130,000 clones, of which approximately 90% are seen a single time; approximately 0.17% belongs to the top ten. Sample: unstimulated CD4+ T cells sorted from spleen or lymph node cells, taken before intestinal transplant. The receptors shown here come from a human donor who received an intestinal transplant. The CDR3 runs from the conserved cysteine through the conserved F or W.

15 TRBJ2-7 TRBV11-2 CASSPPGQGGHEQYF
13 TRBJ1-1 TRBV18 CASSQTVNTEAFF
13 TRBJ2-7 TRBV2 CAGRRDGSYEQYF
16 TRBJ2-5 TRBV10-2 CASSEVAGAQRETQYF
12 TRBJ2-7 TRBV29-1 CSVGTGGDEQYF
12 TRBJ2-4 TRBV5-6 CASSLSGGLQYF
17 TRBJ1-2 TRBV27 CASSLMGTADYNYGYTF
12 TRBJ1-5 TRBV2 CASTEPGQPQHF
12 TRBJ1-1 TRBV18 CASSPETVEAFF
15 TRBJ1-1 TRBV29-1 CSAPTSGGRNTEAFF
12 TRBJ2-5 TRBV6-1 CASSEWGETQYF
16 TRBJ1-2 TRBV5-4 CASSLGVEVRGYGYTF
15 TRBJ2-1 TRBV7-9 CASSFSGDSYNEQFF
16 TRBJ1-4 TRBV6-5 CASSYDRATANEKLFF
13 TRBJ1-1 TRBV6-1 CASVKWAGTEAFF
13 TRBJ2-7 TRBV27 CASSPGRHYEQYF
17 TRBJ2-3 TRBV4-2 CASSHLRTSGVEDTQYF
12 TRBJ2-7 TRBV6-1 CASKFSSYEQYF
13 TRBJ1-2 TRBV2 CASSPDGNYGYTF
14 TRBJ1-3 TRBV5-6 CASSFGEDGNTIYF
16 TRBJ2-5 TRBV5-4 CASTKKTSGYQETQYF
14 TRBJ2-5 TRBV5-4 CASSSPRGAETQYF
15 TRBJ1-1 TRBV19 CASSRPSAANTEAFF
11 TRBJ1-2 TRBV20-1 CSAVQGPGYTF
12 TRBJ1-2 TRBV29-1 CSVEVGLYGYTF
15 TRBJ2-7 TRBV2 CASTKTGTSGYEQYF
16 TRBJ2-3 TRBV4-2 CASSQDLSGDTDTQYF
13 TRBJ1-2 TRBV9 CASSIGSWDGYTF
16 TRBJ1-6 TRBV19 CASKGTGGSYNSPLHF
14 TRBJ1-6 TRBV13 CASSRRQGGSPLHF
13 TRBJ1-2 TRBV6-1 CASRPDGLYGYTF
17 TRBJ1-4 TRBV2 CASSYLGLLGYNEKLFF
15 TRBJ2-1 TRBV5-8 CASSLDGRSYNEQFF
14 TRBJ1-2 TRBV12-5 CASGDRTSPYGYTF
14 TRBJ2-1 TRBV6-6 CASGGAAPYGEQFF
14 TRBJ2-1 TRBV6-4 CASSDSSSGGIKFF
15 TRBJ2-6 TRBV6-6 CASRTGGAGANVLTF
15 TRBJ2-7 TRBV7-6 CASSLETGGAYEQYF
16 TRBJ1-5 TRBV10-1 CASGLTGSRGNQPQHF
16 TRBJ1-1 TRBV18 CASSPRVGAENTEAFF
16 TRBJ1-2 TRBV4-2 CASSQEARVAVSSYTF
14 TRBJ2-5 TRBV7-9 CASSLSSRQETQYF
16 TRBJ2-3 TRBV4-1 CASSRVAGGRTDTQYF
16 TRBJ2-2 TRBV14 CASSQQGPTYTGELFF
14 TRBJ2-5 TRBV18 CASSPLEGLETQYF
15 TRBJ1-3 TRBV5-4 CASSPSPSSGNTIYF
13 TRBJ2-7 TRBV5-4 CASAVGGRGEQYF
13 TRBJ1-1 TRBV5-5 CASSWGEGTEAFF
14 TRBJ1-6 TRBV5-1 CASSPDTFDSPLHF
14 TRBJ2-3 TRBV6-1 CASDGTSGTDTQYF
16 TRBJ1-4 TRBV4-1 CASSQAPPTRNEKLFF